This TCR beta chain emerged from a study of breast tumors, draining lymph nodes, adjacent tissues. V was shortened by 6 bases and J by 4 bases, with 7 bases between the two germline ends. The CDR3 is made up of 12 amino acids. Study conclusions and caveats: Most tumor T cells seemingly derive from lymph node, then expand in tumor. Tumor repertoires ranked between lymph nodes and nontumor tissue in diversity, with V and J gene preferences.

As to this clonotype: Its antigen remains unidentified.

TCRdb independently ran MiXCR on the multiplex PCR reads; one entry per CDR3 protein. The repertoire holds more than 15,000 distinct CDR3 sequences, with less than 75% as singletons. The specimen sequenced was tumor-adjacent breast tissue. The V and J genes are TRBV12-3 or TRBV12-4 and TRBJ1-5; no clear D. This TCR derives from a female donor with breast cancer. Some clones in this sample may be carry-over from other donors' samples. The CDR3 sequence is CASSHTNQPQHF. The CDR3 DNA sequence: TGTGCCAGCAGCCACACGAATCAGCCCCAGCATTTT.